These 11 T cell receptor beta chains were all obtained from the same sample, sequenced in a study of cytomegalovirus exposure and HLA in healthy donors. PCR used 60 Vbeta primers and 13 Jbeta primers. Clones were read by immunoSEQ multiplex PCR, and TCRdb kept only the in-frame ones, dropping some. Here the sample spans some 200,000 clones, about 70% being singletons. The sequenced sample consisted of PBMCs. The receptors originated from a man aged 35 to 55 in good health and CMV-seropositive.

J is TRBJ1-5 and V is TRBV7-2; 8 bases match TRBD1. This CDR3 is built from 16 residues. Germline CDR1 is SGHTA and CDR2 is FQGNSA. Trimming removed 5 bases from V and 9 bases from J; junction bases left unmatched: 15. The CDR3, as DNA: TGTGCCAGCAGCCCAAGGACAGGGACCGGTTTTGGGCCCCAGCATTTT. Its translation: CASSPRTGTGFGPQHF.

This clone was observed a handful of times. The rearrangement links TRBV6-5 to TRBJ1-1, with TRBD1 identical over 10 bases. The germline V gene encodes CDR1 MNHEY and CDR2 SVGAGI. After removal of 2 bases from V and 2 bases from J, the junction contained 2 bases not matched to a gene. The CDR3 is 15 residues long. The CDR3 sequence is CASSYRDRGNTEAFF. The CDR3 coding sequence is TGTGCCAGCAGTTACCGGGACAGGGGCAACACTGAAGCTTTCTTT.

The chain carries TRBV7-2 and TRBJ2-5, with a tentative D call TRBD2 (6 bases). The V gene's germline CDR1 is SGHTA and CDR2 FQGNSA. Trimming shortened V by 1 base and J by 5 bases, and 11 bases separated the two germline ends. This CDR3 is 14 amino acids long. The CDR3 region is CASSLVGGVETQYF. CDR3 DNA sequence: TGTGCCAGCAGCTTAGTCGGGGGTGTGGAGACCCAGTACTTC.

This clone was seen a handful of times. The chain couples TRBV9 to TRBJ1-1; D is undetermined. CDR3 length equals 14 residues. The germline V gene encodes CDR1 SGDLS and CDR2 YYNGEE. Trimming took 3 bases from V and 6 from J, leaving 15 bases between them. The CDR3 bases are TGTGCCAGCAGCGAAAACGGGAAAGGGTCTGAAGCTTTCTTT. Protein: CASSENGKGSEAFF.

This chain joins TRBV2 and TRBJ2-7; TRBD1 is a possible D gene (5 bases). Germline V gives CDR1 SNHLY, CDR2 FYNNEI. Trimming cost V 2 bases and J 9 bases, with 20 bases left between them. The CDR3 covers 15 residues. CDR3 sequence reads: CASSESDRDSTVQYF. In nucleotides, the CDR3 is TGTGCCAGCAGTGAATCCGACAGAGATTCTACGGTGCAGTACTTC.

This chain joins TRBV18 and TRBJ2-5; no definite D call. This CDR3 region has 14 residues. V was clipped by 1 base and J by 5 bases, with 11 bases between them. CDR1 KGHSH and CDR2 LQKENI come from the germline V gene. Here the CDR3 DNA reads TGTGCCAGCTCACCACTCCCTGGAGCGGAGACCCAGTACTTC. Translation gives CASSPLPGAETQYF.

The chain uses TRBV9 and TRBJ2-1; tentative D call: TRBD1 (5 bases). The CDR3 extends over 16 amino acids. Looked up from germline, CDR1 is SGDLS and CDR2 is YYNGEE. V lost 0 bases and J 2 bases, leaving 12 bases between the germline ends. CDR3 sequence (DNA): TGTGCCAGCAGCGTAGGTGACGACAGAGCCTACAATGAGCAGTTCTTC. This gives the protein CASSVGDDRAYNEQFF.

The V and J genes are TRBV19 and TRBJ2-7, with D perhaps matching TRBD1 (5 bases). CDR1 and CDR2 from the germline V gene are LNHDA and SQIVND (reference sequence). The CDR3 spans 13 residues. The V end lost 5 bases, the J end lost 1 base, and 9 bases lay between the germline ends. This CDR3 is CASSWAGSYEQYF. For the CDR3, the DNA is TGTGCCAGTAGTTGGGCAGGGTCCTACGAGCAGTACTTC.

The V gene is TRBV5-6, the J gene TRBJ1-4; D not certain. There are 16 residues in the CDR3. The germline V and J ends were trimmed by 0 bases and 0 bases, with 9 bases remaining between them. The germline V gene encodes CDR1 SGHDT and CDR2 YYEEEE. CDR3 DNA: TGTGCCAGCAGCTTGGGCGGGAGCTCAACTAATGAAAAACTGTTTTTT. Protein sequence: CASSLGGSSTNEKLFF.

This rearrangement joins TRBV5-1 to TRBJ2-3, with TRBD2 identical over 16 bases. This CDR3 has 19 residues. Trimming took 4 bases from V and 0 from J; bases not matched to a gene: 8. The germline CDR1 and CDR2 sequences are SGHRS and YFSETQ. The CDR3 here is CASSLTGLAGGSSTDTQYF. Written as DNA, the CDR3 is TGCGCCAGCAGCCTCACGGGACTAGCGGGGGGGTCAAGCACAGATACGCAGTATTTT.

V gene TRBV10-2 combines with J gene TRBJ1-1; 7 bases line up with TRBD1. Per the germline V gene, CDR1 is WSHSY and CDR2 is SAAADI. The CDR3 covers 15 residues. V gave up 5 bases and J gave up 6 bases; unmatched junction bases: 12. Here the CDR3 reads CASSHDRVLGSEAFF. CDR3 nucleotides: TGCGCCAGCAGTCATGACAGGGTTTTAGGGTCTGAAGCTTTCTTT.